A selection of T cell receptor beta chains follows, all from one sample in a study of blood T cells in healthy people across ages. MiXCR, applied by TCRdb to the 5' RACE reads, yields one record per CDR3 protein. The sample has about 640,000 distinct CDR3 sequences, under 65% seen once. The sample consisted of blood. These receptors originate from a man aged 55 to 70 in good health. Each CDR3 is given with its conserved first and last residue. Fields, in order: V gene, J gene, CDR3 protein.

TRBV15	TRBJ2-5	CATSRDRGQETQYF
TRBV20-1	TRBJ1-6	CSASRRWDNSPLHF
TRBV9	TRBJ1-1	CASSVGAATSPEAFF
TRBV5-4	TRBJ2-1	CASSLDRTSDYNEQFF
TRBV4-1	TRBJ2-3	CASSPVLGHTDTQYF
TRBV6-6	TRBJ2-2	CASSRPGTGTGELFF
TRBV18	TRBJ2-3	CASSPRGGLTDTQYF
TRBV3-1	TRBJ2-2	CASSQSGTGELFF
TRBV3-1	TRBJ2-1	CASSQDRVGAQFF
TRBV9	TRBJ2-2	CASSPQGGGITGELFF
TRBV28	TRBJ2-4	CASSYPGQAKNIQYF
TRBV29-1	TRBJ1-1	CSVEGLRGAMNTEAFF
TRBV20-1	TRBJ2-7	CSARDGREAEQYF
TRBV7-2	TRBJ2-4	CASSPLGGVIQYF
TRBV12-3/TRBV12-4	TRBJ2-3	CASRDHTDTQYF
TRBV5-1	TRBJ2-5	CASKGADATQETQYF
TRBV5-6	TRBJ2-7	CASRAAGVDPYEQYF
TRBV7-2	TRBJ1-1	CASSIPGHLTEAFF
TRBV12-3/TRBV12-4	TRBJ1-2	CASSSQPLGVYGYTF
TRBV3-1	TRBJ2-3	CASSQDVVSDTQYF
TRBV19	TRBJ1-1	CASSGPTIGSGPTRLNTEAFF
TRBV6-5	TRBJ2-1	CASRWVANNEQFF
TRBV29-1	TRBJ2-1	CSVEGGGGSREQFF
TRBV29-1	TRBJ2-5	CSVPDKYPQETQYF
TRBV18	TRBJ2-3	CASSRSDRGDTQYF
TRBV4-1	TRBJ2-6	CASSQTIFPGQSSGANVLTF
TRBV4-2	TRBJ2-5	CASSQDLLAVYQETQYF
TRBV20-1	TRBJ2-5	CSASIAGLETQYF
TRBV20-1	TRBJ2-3	CSARDLSEKRADTQYF